This T cell receptor (beta chain) was captured in a study of monozygotic twins with inflammatory bowel disease. CDR3 size: 11 residues. Whole-study findings and limits: Cells of different T cell subtypes could not be told apart. Especially with disease activity, IBD patients had fewer clonotypes in common with others than healthy twins did. Since immunosuppressive treatments differed, patient repertoires may have gained added variability.

Blood, approximately 2.3 ml, was drawn per donor. With regard to this clonotype: Its specificity is unknown.

Reprocessing the 5' RACE reads, TCRdb reports a single entry for every CDR3 protein and omits DNA. This table lists some 160,000 distinct CDR3 sequences. This sequence was found in a human donor with ulcerative colitis or Crohn's disease, or a healthy co-twin of an affected twin (not recorded which). The sequencing input was blood. The chain carries TRBV12-3 or TRBV12-4 and TRBJ2-7. The CDR3: CASSQRYEQYF.